This T cell receptor (beta chain) is drawn from a study of CD8 T cells in ankylosing spondylitis (dated by TCRdb to 2015 to 2018). Regarding the research as a whole: To find TCR variants linked to disease, the study profiled T cell receptor beta repertoires in ankylosing spondylitis patients and healthy donors. The full study cohort comprised approximately 23 ankylosing spondylitis patients and 85 to 120 healthy donors. Peripheral blood was sampled, and synovial fluid was also collected from ankylosing spondylitis patients.

The data were produced on an Illumina HiSeq 2500. Quantitative 5'-RACE with molecular barcodes was used to prepare TCR beta libraries. The authors processed their data as follows. To identify disease-linked TCR variants, a new computational method was used, one built on a probabilistic model of VDJ rearrangement. TCRdb redid the processing of the public reads, applying fastp at Q25 and MiXCR, and retained in-frame beta chains. Duplicate CDR3 protein sequences are folded into a single record with the most common DNA and genes. These V and J calls rely on TCRdb rather than the paper's analysis. This sample comprises approximately 200,000 distinct CDR3 sequences, 9.5% to 15% of them detected only once. The ten largest make up about 15% of the sample. General study outcomes and caveats: Some motif variants were previously reported in synovial fluid and blood of reactive arthritis patients, suggesting common disease-initiation mechanisms. Blood from ankylosing spondylitis patients appeared to be characterized by a TCR beta motif composed of eight highly homologous amino acid variants. The disease-linked clones had a CD8+ phenotype and were found at relatively low frequencies in peripheral blood. According to the report, matched synovial fluid samples from ankylosing spondylitis patients were significantly enriched for the disease-linked clones.

The CDR3 holds 13 amino acids from the cysteine to the phenylalanine. Only the CDR3 portion is preserved as DNA: 39 bases, with reading frame beginning at the first base. The junction shows trimming of 5 bases on V and 4 bases on J, plus 11 bases between the germline ends. The sample holds a few counts of this clonotype. There is no known antigen for this receptor. Qualities for individual bases were not recorded, and no much larger clone is one base off. The sample was blood, either unsorted or a sorted T cell fraction (not recorded which). The V gene is TRBV12-3 or TRBV12-4 and the J gene is TRBJ1-2, with the D gene call left open. The receptor's source is a male donor with ankylosing spondylitis or in good health (not recorded which). Here is the DNA: TGTGCCAGCAGTCCCGCGACGGCCTATGGCTACACCTTC. Translated, this is CASSPATAYGYTF.